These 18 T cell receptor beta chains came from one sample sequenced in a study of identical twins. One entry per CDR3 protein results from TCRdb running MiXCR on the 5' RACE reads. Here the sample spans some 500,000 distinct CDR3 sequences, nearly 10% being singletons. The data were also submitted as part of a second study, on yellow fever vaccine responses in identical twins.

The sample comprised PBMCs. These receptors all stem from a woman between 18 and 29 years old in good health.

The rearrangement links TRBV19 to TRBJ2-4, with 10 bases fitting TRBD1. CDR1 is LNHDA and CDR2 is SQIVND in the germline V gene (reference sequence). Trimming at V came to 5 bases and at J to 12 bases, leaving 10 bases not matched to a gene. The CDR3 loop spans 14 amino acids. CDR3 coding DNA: TGTGCCAGTAGTCCGGGACAGGGGAACCGCGATCAGTACTTC. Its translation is CASSPGQGNRDQYF.

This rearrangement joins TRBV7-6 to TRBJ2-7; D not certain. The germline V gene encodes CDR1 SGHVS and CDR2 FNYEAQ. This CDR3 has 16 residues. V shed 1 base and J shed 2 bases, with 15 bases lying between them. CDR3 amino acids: CASSLVASTNAYEQYF. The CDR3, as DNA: TGTGCCAGCAGCTTAGTGGCGTCAACGAACGCCTACGAGCAGTACTTC.

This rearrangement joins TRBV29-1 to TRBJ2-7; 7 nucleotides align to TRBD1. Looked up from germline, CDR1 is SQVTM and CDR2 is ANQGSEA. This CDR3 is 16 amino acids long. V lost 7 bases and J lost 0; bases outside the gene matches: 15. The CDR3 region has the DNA TGCAGCGCACTGACCCGTATCCGGGACAGCTCCTACGAGCAGTACTTC. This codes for CSALTRIRDSSYEQYF.

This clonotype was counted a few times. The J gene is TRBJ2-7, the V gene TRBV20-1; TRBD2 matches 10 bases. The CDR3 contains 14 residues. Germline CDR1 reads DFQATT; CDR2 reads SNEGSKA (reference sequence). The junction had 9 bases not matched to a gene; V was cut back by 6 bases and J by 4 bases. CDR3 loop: CSAPRSGGAYEQYF. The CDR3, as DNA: TGCAGTGCGCCACGCAGCGGGGGGGCTTACGAGCAGTACTTC.

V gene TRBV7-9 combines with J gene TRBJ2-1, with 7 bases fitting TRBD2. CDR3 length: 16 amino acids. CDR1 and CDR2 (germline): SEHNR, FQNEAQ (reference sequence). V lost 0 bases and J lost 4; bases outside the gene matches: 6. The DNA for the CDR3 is TGTGCCAGCAGCTTAGCCGGGACTAATCTTTACAATGAGCAGTTCTTC. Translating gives CASSLAGTNLYNEQFF. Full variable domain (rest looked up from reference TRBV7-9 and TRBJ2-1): DTGVSQNPRHKITKRGQNVTFRCDPISEHNRLYWYRQTLGQGPEFLTYFQNEAQLEKSRLLSDRFSAERPKGSFSTLEIQRTEQGDSAMYLCASSLAGTNLYNEQFFGPGTRLTVL.

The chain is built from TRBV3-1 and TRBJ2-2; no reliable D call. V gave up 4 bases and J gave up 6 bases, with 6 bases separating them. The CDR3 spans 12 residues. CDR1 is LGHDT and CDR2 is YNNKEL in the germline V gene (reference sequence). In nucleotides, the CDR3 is TGTGCCAGCAGCCCCTTTTCCGGGGAGCTGTTTTTT. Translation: CASSPFSGELFF.

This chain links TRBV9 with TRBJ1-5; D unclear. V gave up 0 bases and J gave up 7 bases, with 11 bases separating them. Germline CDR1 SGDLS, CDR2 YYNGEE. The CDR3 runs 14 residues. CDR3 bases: TGTGCCAGCAGCGTAGGAATCGGAGGGCAGCCCCAGCATTTT. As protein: CASSVGIGGQPQHF.

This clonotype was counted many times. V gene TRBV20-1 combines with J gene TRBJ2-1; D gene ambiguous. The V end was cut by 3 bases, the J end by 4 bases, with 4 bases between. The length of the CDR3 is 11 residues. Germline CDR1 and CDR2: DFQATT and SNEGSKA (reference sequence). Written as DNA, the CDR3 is TGCAGTGCTAGCTCGTACAATGAGCAGTTCTTC. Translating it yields CSASSYNEQFF.

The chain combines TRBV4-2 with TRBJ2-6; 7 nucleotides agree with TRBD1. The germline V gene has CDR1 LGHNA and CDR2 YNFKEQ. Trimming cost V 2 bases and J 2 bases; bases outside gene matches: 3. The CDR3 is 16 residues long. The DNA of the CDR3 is TGTGCCAGCAGCCAACCAGGGGGAGCTGGGGCCAACGTCCTGACTTTC. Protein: CASSQPGGAGANVLTF.

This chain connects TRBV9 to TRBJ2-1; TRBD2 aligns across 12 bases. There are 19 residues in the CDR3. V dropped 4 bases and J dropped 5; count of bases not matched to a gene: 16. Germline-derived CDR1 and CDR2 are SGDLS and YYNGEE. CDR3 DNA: TGTGCCAGCAGCCTAGGACTAGCGGGACCTCCCTCATATAACAATGAGCAGTTCTTC. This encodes CASSLGLAGPPSYNNEQFF.

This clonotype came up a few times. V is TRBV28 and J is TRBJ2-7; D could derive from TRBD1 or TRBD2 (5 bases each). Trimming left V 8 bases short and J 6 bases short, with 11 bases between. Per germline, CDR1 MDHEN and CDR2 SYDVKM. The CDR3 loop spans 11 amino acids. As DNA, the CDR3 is TGTGCCAGCCGCCGGGGCCGCGAGCAGTACTTC. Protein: CASRRGREQYF.

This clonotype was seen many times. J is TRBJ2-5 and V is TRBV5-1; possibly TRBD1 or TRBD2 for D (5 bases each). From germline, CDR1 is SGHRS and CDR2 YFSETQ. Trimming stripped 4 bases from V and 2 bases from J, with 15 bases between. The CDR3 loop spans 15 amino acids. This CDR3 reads CASSGRDPMQETQYF. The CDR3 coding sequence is TGCGCCAGCAGCGGTCGGGACCCGATGCAAGAGACCCAGTACTTC. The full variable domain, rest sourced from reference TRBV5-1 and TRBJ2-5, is KAGVTQTPRYLIKTRGQQVTLSCSPISGHRSVSWYQQTPGQGLQFLFEYFSETQRNKGNFPGRFSGRQFSNSRSEMNVSTLELGDSALYLCASSGRDPMQETQYFGPGTRLLVL.

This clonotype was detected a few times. CDR3 in amino acids: CASSLQEGGFGAFF. CDR3 bases: TGTGCCAGCAGTCTACAGGAGGGAGGGTTCGGAGCTTTCTTT. The rearrangement joins TRBV12-3 or TRBV12-4 to TRBJ1-1, with D possibly TRBD1 on 5 matching bases. The V and J ends lost 5 bases and 10 bases respectively, with 20 bases between them. CDR3 size: 14 residues.

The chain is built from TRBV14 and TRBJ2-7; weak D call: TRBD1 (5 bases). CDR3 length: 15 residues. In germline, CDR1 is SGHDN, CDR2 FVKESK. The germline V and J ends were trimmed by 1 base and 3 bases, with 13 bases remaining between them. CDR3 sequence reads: CASSQGNRIGYEQYF. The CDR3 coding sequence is TGTGCCAGCAGCCAAGGCAACAGGATCGGCTACGAGCAGTACTTC.

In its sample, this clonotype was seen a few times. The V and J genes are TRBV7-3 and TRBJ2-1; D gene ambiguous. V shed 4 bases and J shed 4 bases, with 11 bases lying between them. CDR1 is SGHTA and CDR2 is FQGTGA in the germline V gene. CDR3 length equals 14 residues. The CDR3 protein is CASSSDRLYNEQFF. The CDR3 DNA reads TGTGCCAGCAGCTCCGACCGGTTGTACAATGAGCAGTTCTTC.

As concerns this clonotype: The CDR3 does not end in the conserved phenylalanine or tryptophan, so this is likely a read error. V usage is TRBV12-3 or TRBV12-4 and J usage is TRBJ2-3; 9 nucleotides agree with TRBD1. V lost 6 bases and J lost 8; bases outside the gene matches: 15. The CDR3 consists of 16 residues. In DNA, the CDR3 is TGTGCCAGCAGCCCAGGGGACAGGGCGCTGTTAGTTACGCAGTATTCT. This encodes CASSPGDRALLVTQYS.

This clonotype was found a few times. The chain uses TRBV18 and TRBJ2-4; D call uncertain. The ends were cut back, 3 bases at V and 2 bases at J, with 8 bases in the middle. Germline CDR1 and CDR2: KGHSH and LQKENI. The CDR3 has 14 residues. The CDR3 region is CASSPPSPKNIQYF. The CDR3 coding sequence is TGTGCCAGCTCACCGCCTTCCCCCAAAAACATTCAGTACTTC.

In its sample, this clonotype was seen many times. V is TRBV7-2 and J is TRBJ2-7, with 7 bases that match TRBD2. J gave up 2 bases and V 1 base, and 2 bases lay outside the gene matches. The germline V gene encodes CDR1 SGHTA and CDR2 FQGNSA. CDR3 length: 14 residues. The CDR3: CASSLGGSAYEQYF. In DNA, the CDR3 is TGTGCCAGCAGCTTAGGCGGGAGCGCCTACGAGCAGTACTTC.